The clone carrying this TCR beta chain was counted at least ten times. The data stem from a study of spatial heterogeneity in lung cancer. Study summary: Alpha-chain sequences were detected in numbers that were consistently lower than beta-chain sequences. Every unique TCR and UMI combination, on average, appeared more than ten times in raw reads.

CDR3 length: 12 amino acids. Trimming cost V 3 bases and J 6 bases, with 9 bases left between them. The germline gives CDR1 MDHEN, CDR2 SYDVKM. The time point here: sample taken at primary tumor resection. The authors sequenced whole RNA from tumor, nontumor lung or frozen PBMC without sorting. The donors, more than 55 patients with untreated early-stage non-small cell lung cancer, provided the samples. TCRdb reprocessed the 5' RACE reads via MiXCR and lists one record per CDR3 protein. Of around 75,000 distinct CDR3 sequences listed, roughly 14% are singletons. The chain recombines TRBV28 with TRBJ2-7; unclear D gene. This specimen consisted of PBMCs, obtained at surgery. This clonotype originated in a male donor with early-stage non-small cell lung cancer. This CDR3 is CASSLNPAEQYF. The CDR3 DNA reads as TGTGCCAGCAGTTTGAATCCCGCCGAGCAGTACTTC. Looking up the rest from reference TRBV28 and TRBJ2-7 gives the full variable domain: DVKVTQSSRYLVKRTGEKVFLECVQDMDHENMFWYRQDPGLGLRLIYFSYDVKMKEKGDIPEGYSVSREKKERFSLILESASTNQTSMYLCASSLNPAEQYFGPGTRLTVT.